The 3 T cell receptor beta chains reported below all come from one sample, sequenced in a study of quantifying T cell responses using KT2 cells. The overall study: RNA was reverse transcribed with TCR alpha and beta constant-region primers.

Each cDNA got a UMI-containing oligo ligated at its 3' end. An equimolar mix of RC1.1 and RC1.2 primed the beta chain across TRBC1 and TRBC2. TCRdb itself ran the UMI-ligation and nested PCR reads through MiXCR, one entry per CDR3 protein. The data contain around 56,000 distinct CDR3 sequences, about 12% of them seen just once; the ten biggest clones take up around 9.9%. Sequenced input: PBMCs spiked with cells of the T cell clone KT2. The origin of the receptors is a human donor.

This clonotype has a handful of counts. The chain recombines TRBV29-1 with TRBJ1-1, with D uncertain. Germline-derived CDR1 and CDR2 are SQVTM and ANQGSEA. This CDR3 comprises 13 residues. V was cut by 4 bases and J by 0 bases, with 9 bases left in between. The CDR3 is CSVARDLNTEAFF. CDR3 in DNA: TGCAGCGTTGCTCGGGATCTGAACACTGAAGCTTTCTTT.

Here the CDR3 reads CASSYSVVSYTEAFF. The CDR3 bases are TGTGCCAGCAGTTACTCTGTCGTTTCGTACACTGAAGCTTTCTTT. This sequence joins TRBV6-5 and TRBJ1-1; D unclear. The CDR3 extends over 15 amino acids. Germline assignment: CDR1 MNHEY and CDR2 SVGAGI. V was trimmed by 0 bases and J by 3 bases, leaving 11 bases between them.

This clonotype was seen at least ten times. The V call is TRBV15, the J call TRBJ1-1; D remains unclear. Trimming pared 3 bases from V and 2 bases from J, leaving 19 bases between. Germline values: CDR1 LNHNV, CDR2 YYDKDF (reference sequence). This CDR3 region has 17 residues. The CDR3 region has the DNA TGTGCCACCAGCAGCTTGACCTTAGGATCACTAAACACTGAAGCTTTCTTT. It is translated as CATSSLTLGSLNTEAFF.